This TCR beta chain was sequenced in a study of shared clonotypes between healthy human individuals. At the level of the study: The plates for each donor numbered three CD4 naive, three CD4 memory, two CD8 naive and one CD8 memory. Broader study findings: Of the naive CD4 clonotypes, around 5.2% were shared across several donors.

The CDR3 spans 13 residues. Between the trimmed V and J ends, which lost 6 bases and 2 bases, there was a span of 10 bases. In germline, CDR1 is SGHAT, CDR2 FQNNGV. The test was conducted at deep level. Assay: immunoSEQ multiplex PCR; the TCRdb copy retains only in-frame clones and omits some. Here the sample spans roughly 1,000,000 clones, around 78% being singletons. Of note for this clone: The antigen is unknown.

Healthy HIV-negative adults with no recent acute infections or vaccinations were recruited as donors. This clonotype was obtained from a young man in good health. Some clones in this sample may be carry-over from other donors' samples. The rearrangement links TRBV11-2 to TRBJ1-2; a weak D match, TRBD1 (5 bases). Sequences were obtained from memory CD4+ T cells from PBMCs. Subset denoted: CD45RA-negative fraction. The CDR3, as DNA: TGTGCCAGCAGAAGGGACTCAAACTATGGCTACACCTTC. As protein: CASRRDSNYGYTF.